These 32 T cell receptor beta chains came from one sample sequenced in a study of PD-1 blockade in classical Hodgkin lymphoma. Relapse was seen in all patients after autologous stem cell transplantation, and brentuximab vedotin exposure was variable. This table comes from immunoSEQ multiplex PCR, and its TCRdb copy is limited to in-frame clones, with some not included. Of around 13,000 clones listed, about 81% were seen once; the top ten hold roughly 4.2%. The source was peripheral blood mononuclear cells (PBMCs), collected at baseline. The receptor set was obtained from a human donor with classical Hodgkin lymphoma.

The V call is TRBV5-8, the J call TRBJ2-3; 10 bases line up with TRBD2. From germline, CDR1 is SGHTS and CDR2 YDEGEE. CDR3 length: 16 amino acids. V lost 4 bases, J lost 2 bases, and 7 bases stayed unmatched. CDR3 sequence (DNA): TGTGCCAGCAGCCTATTAGCGGGGGGATCCACAGATACGCAGTATTTT. Its translation is CASSLLAGGSTDTQYF.

This chain uses TRBV6-5 with TRBJ1-6, with 7 bases aligning to TRBD1. J was trimmed by 11 bases and V by 3 bases; bases with no gene match: 10. Looked up from germline, CDR1 is MNHEY and CDR2 is SVGAGI. The CDR3 is 15 amino acids. The CDR3 region is CASSYRGGGTAPLHF. The DNA of the CDR3 is TGTGCCAGCAGTTATAGAGGGGGCGGTACGGCACCCCTCCACTTT.

The chain links TRBV29-1 to TRBJ1-1, with D perhaps TRBD1 (5 bases). CDR3 size: 11 residues. From germline, CDR1 is SQVTM and CDR2 ANQGSEA. V was shortened by 4 bases and J by 5 bases, with 8 bases between the two germline ends. The CDR3: CSVVRGTEAFF. The CDR3 bases are TGCAGCGTTGTTCGGGGGACTGAAGCTTTCTTT.

This chain links TRBV28 with TRBJ2-7, with D hard to call. Germline V lookup: CDR1 MDHEN, CDR2 SYDVKM. V dropped 8 bases and J dropped 6 bases, with 11 bases sitting between them. CDR3 length: 11 residues. CDR3 in DNA: TGTGCCAGCCTGGGCCGAACCGAGCAGTACTTC. This encodes CASLGRTEQYF.

The chain employs TRBV18 and TRBJ1-5; TRBD1 matches at 7 bases. Germline lookup yields CDR1 KGHSH and CDR2 LQKENI. The ends lost 4 bases at V and 1 base at J; junction bases unmatched: 1. This CDR3 comprises 14 residues. DNA of the CDR3: TGTGCCAGCTCACTGGGACAGAGCAATCAGCCCCAGCATTTT. It yields the protein CASSLGQSNQPQHF. The full variable domain, rest sourced from reference TRBV18 and TRBJ1-5, is NAGVMQNPRHLVRRRGQEARLRCSPMKGHSHVYWYRQLPEEGLKFMVYLQKENIIDESGMPKERFSAEFPKEGPSILRIQQVVRGDSAAYFCASSLGQSNQPQHFGDGTRLSIL.

The table lists this clone with a count of one. J is TRBJ2-3 and V is TRBV12-5, with 13 bases that match TRBD2. The V gene end was trimmed by 6 bases and the J gene end by 5 bases; junction bases not matched to a gene: 2. Germline assignment: CDR1 LGHNT and CDR2 FRNRAP. The CDR3 extends over 14 amino acids. The CDR3 DNA sequence: TGTGCTAGTGGCACTAGCGGGGGGGGAGATACGCAGTATTTT. This encodes CASGTSGGGDTQYF.

This rearrangement joins TRBV19 to TRBJ2-5; tentatively, D is TRBD2 (5 bases). Trimming stripped 6 bases from V and 2 bases from J, with 10 bases between. CDR1 LNHDA and CDR2 SQIVND come from the germline V gene (reference sequence). The CDR3 has 13 residues. The CDR3 is CASREVAQETQYF. The CDR3 DNA follows: TGTGCCAGTAGGGAGGTTGCGCAAGAGACCCAGTACTTC.

The count of this clone is one. The chain has TRBV27 and TRBJ1-3; no reliable D call. Germline V lookup: CDR1 MNHEY, CDR2 SMNVEV (reference sequence). The CDR3 has 15 amino acids. Trimming cost V 0 bases and J 4 bases, with 10 bases left between them. CDR3 sequence reads: CASSLSAGPGNTIYF. The DNA for the CDR3 is TGTGCCAGCAGTTTATCGGCCGGGCCGGGAAACACCATATATTTT.

The rearrangement uses TRBV18 and TRBJ1-3; 8 positions match TRBD1. The CDR3 is 15 residues long. Trimming cost V 8 bases and J 10 bases; bases outside gene matches: 16. Germline CDR1 reads KGHSH; CDR2 reads LQKENI. The DNA for the CDR3 is TGTGCCAGCGCGATGGAACAGGGGGTCTTCGGGACCATATATTTT. This codes for CASAMEQGVFGTIYF.

This chain's CDR3 is CASSLVGRLNYGYTF. The CDR3 DNA sequence: TGTGCCAGCAGCTTGGTGGGCAGACTTAACTATGGCTACACCTTC. The V gene is TRBV5-6, the J gene TRBJ1-2, with no clear D. This CDR3 is 15 amino acids long. V dropped 0 bases and J dropped 1 base, with 10 bases sitting between them. Germline V CDR1 and CDR2: SGHDT, YYEEEE. The full variable domain, in which reference TRBV5-6 and TRBJ1-2 provide the parts outside the CDR3, is DAGVTQSPTHLIKTRGQQVTLRCSPKSGHDTVSWYQQALGQGPQFIFQYYEEEERQRGNFPDRFSGHQFPNYSSELNVNALLLGDSALYLCASSLVGRLNYGYTFGSGTRLTVV.

This chain connects TRBV4-2 to TRBJ1-2; TRBD1 is a possible D gene (5 bases). In germline, CDR1 is LGHNA, CDR2 YNFKEQ. The CDR3 is 17 amino acids. V was trimmed by 0 bases and J by 4 bases, leaving 18 bases between them. The CDR3 sequence: CASSQDTGPAISYGYTF. In nucleotides, the CDR3 is TGTGCCAGCAGCCAAGATACGGGACCCGCGATTTCCTATGGCTACACCTTC.

This chain joins TRBV9 and TRBJ2-2; TRBD1 is a possible D gene (5 bases). Trimming pared 4 bases from V and 2 bases from J, leaving 15 bases between. The germline gives CDR1 SGDLS, CDR2 YYNGEE. This CDR3 is 16 amino acids long. The CDR3 coding sequence is TGTGCCAGCAGCCCGTCTTTCCAGGGAAACACCGGGGAGCTGTTTTTT. This sequence encodes CASSPSFQGNTGELFF. The full variable domain, rest sourced from reference TRBV9 and TRBJ2-2, is DSGVTQTPKHLITATGQRVTLRCSPRSGDLSVYWYQQSLDQGLQFLIQYYNGEERAKGNILERFSAQQFPDLHSELNLSSLELGDSALYFCASSPSFQGNTGELFFGEGSRLTVL.

The J gene is TRBJ2-2, the V gene TRBV4-3; the match to TRBD2 covers 12 bases. This CDR3 has 18 amino acids. J was trimmed by 5 bases and V by 0 bases; bases with no gene match: 7. Looked up from germline, CDR1 is LGHNA and CDR2 is YSLEER. CDR3 in amino acids: CASSQDSPSGGATGELFF. The DNA of the CDR3 is TGCGCCAGCAGCCAAGATTCTCCTAGCGGGGGGGCAACCGGGGAGCTGTTTTTT.

This chain links TRBV5-1 with TRBJ2-1; the D gene is possibly TRBD2 (6 bases). Trimming shortened V by 4 bases and J by 8 bases, and 22 bases separated the two germline ends. The germline V gene has CDR1 SGHRS and CDR2 YFSETQ. The CDR3 has 16 amino acids. CDR3 nucleotides: TGCGCCAGCAGCGGACCGGGAGACAGTCGGGGCGATGAGCAGTTCTTC. Translation gives CASSGPGDSRGDEQFF.

The CDR3 nucleotides are TGTGCCAGCAGCTTACAGGGGGGGACTGAAGCTTTCTTT. Translation gives CASSLQGGTEAFF. The chain is built from TRBV7-3 and TRBJ1-1; 7 nucleotides align to TRBD1. V shed 2 bases and J 5 bases; nucleotides not matched to a gene: 2. Germline CDR1 reads SGHTA; CDR2 reads FQGTGA. This CDR3 is 13 amino acids long.

This rearrangement joins TRBV5-4 to TRBJ2-7; D is possibly TRBD1 (5 bases). The CDR3 covers 14 residues. The V gene lost 0 bases and the J gene lost 4 bases, with 11 bases spanning the gap. Germline values: CDR1 SGHNT, CDR2 YYREEE (reference sequence). The CDR3 spells CASSLGQGRYEQYF. The CDR3 DNA reads TGTGCCAGCAGCTTGGGCCAGGGAAGGTACGAGCAGTACTTC.

The chain carries TRBV5-1 and TRBJ2-6; D might be TRBD2 (5 bases). The germline V gene encodes CDR1 SGHRS and CDR2 YFSETQ. The CDR3 spans 15 residues. Trimming removed 1 base from V and 2 bases from J, with 7 bases in between. CDR3 amino acids: CASSLSGAGANVLTF. The DNA for the CDR3 is TGCGCCAGCAGCTTGTCCGGGGCTGGGGCCAACGTCCTGACTTTC.

The V call is TRBV5-1, the J call TRBJ1-3; TRBD1 matches at 7 bases. Per germline, CDR1 SGHRS and CDR2 YFSETQ. J lost 4 bases, V lost 5 bases, and 12 bases had no gene match. The CDR3 is made up of 16 amino acids. DNA of the CDR3: TGCGCCAGCAGTACCCTTTTACAGGGGCGCGGAAACACCATATATTTT. Translation: CASSTLLQGRGNTIYF.

The genes are TRBV6-1 and TRBJ2-6; D uncertain. Germline-derived CDR1 and CDR2 are MNHNS and SASEGT. This CDR3 has 15 amino acids. Deletions cut 7 bases from V and 2 bases from J, with 12 bases between. DNA of the CDR3: TGTGCCAGCACCTTCCCCCCCGCTGGGGCCAACGTCCTGACTTTC. Its protein is CASTFPPAGANVLTF.

The rearrangement joins TRBV27 to TRBJ2-3; 10 nucleotides align to TRBD2. V lost 1 base and J lost 5; bases outside the gene matches: 9. CDR1 is MNHEY, CDR2 SMNVEV, per germline (reference sequence). CDR3 length equals 17 residues. The DNA of the CDR3 is TGTGCCAGCAGTTTATTTCCAGCGGGAGGGCCTAGAGATACGCAGTATTTT. Residues: CASSLFPAGGPRDTQYF.

CDR3 DNA sequence: TGTGCCAGCAGCGACAGGGGCGGCAATCAGCCCCAGCATTTT. Translating it yields CASSDRGGNQPQHF. The V call is TRBV7-9, the J call TRBJ1-5; 8 nucleotides align to TRBD1. V shed 5 bases and J 2 bases; nucleotides not matched to a gene: 2. The CDR3 runs to 14 residues. CDR1 is SEHNR, CDR2 FQNEAQ, per germline (reference sequence). Filled out from reference TRBV7-9 and TRBJ1-5, the complete variable domain reads DTGVSQNPRHKITKRGQNVTFRCDPISEHNRLYWYRQTLGQGPEFLTYFQNEAQLEKSRLLSDRFSAERPKGSFSTLEIQRTEQGDSAMYLCASSDRGGNQPQHFGDGTRLSIL.

The CDR3 DNA is TGTGCCAGTTTAATTGACAGGAACACTGAAGCTTTCTTT. As protein: CASLIDRNTEAFF. The chain employs TRBV2 and TRBJ1-1; perhaps TRBD1 as D (5 bases). The germline V gene has CDR1 SNHLY and CDR2 FYNNEI. The CDR3 contains 13 residues. The V end lost 9 bases, the J end lost 1 base, and 12 bases lay between the germline ends.

This clone appeared a few times. The chain employs TRBV6-1 and TRBJ1-1; D is unclear. V lost 3 bases and J lost 8, with 13 bases in between. CDR3 size: 13 residues. Per germline, CDR1 MNHNS and CDR2 SASEGT. The CDR3 is CASSESGLREAFF. Here the CDR3 DNA reads TGTGCCAGCAGTGAGTCTGGGCTCAGAGAAGCTTTCTTT.

The V call is TRBV21-1, the J call TRBJ1-1; the table's D call TRBD1 went unverified against the DNA. TRBV21-1 is tagged as a pseudogene. There are 17 residues in the CDR3. DNA of the CDR3: TGTGCCAGCAGCCTGGTCCGCCTCCAGGGCGGAAACACTGAAGCTTTCTTT. Translation gives CASSLVRLQGGNTEAFF.

This clone was counted between two and nine times. The rearrangement joins TRBV27 to TRBJ2-7; TRBD2 matches 9 bases. With V trimmed by 0 bases and J by 3 bases, 0 bases remained unmatched. Germline CDR1 and CDR2: MNHEY and SMNVEV (reference sequence). CDR3 size: 14 residues. The CDR3 protein is CASSLSAGGYEQYF. CDR3 in DNA: TGTGCCAGCAGTTTATCAGCGGGAGGCTACGAGCAGTACTTC.

This chain joins TRBV6-4 and TRBJ2-1; 10 bases are a match to TRBD2. The CDR3 runs to 14 residues. Per the germline V gene, CDR1 is MRHNA and CDR2 is SNTAGT. With 2 bases clipped from V and 6 bases from J, the junction kept 1 base outside the gene matches. CDR3 coding DNA: TGTGCCAGCAGTGACAGCGGGGGGGCCAATGAGCAGTTCTTC. Translation: CASSDSGGANEQFF.

V is TRBV7-3 and J is TRBJ1-1; no firm D call. Trimming pared 5 bases from V and 10 bases from J, leaving 17 bases between. Germline V gene lookup returns CDR1 SGHTA and CDR2 FQGTGA. The CDR3 is 13 amino acids. The CDR3, as DNA: TGTGCCAGCAGCGAAAACCCCGAGTGGGGAGCTTTCTTT. Translation gives CASSENPEWGAFF.

The V call is TRBV19, the J call TRBJ1-3, with 11 bases matching TRBD1. The CDR3 runs 15 residues. Looked up from germline, CDR1 is LNHDA and CDR2 is SQIVND (reference sequence). V was clipped by 4 bases and J by 3 bases; unmatched bases: 2. CDR3 nucleotides: TGTGCCAGTAGTAGGACAGGGGGCGTTGGAAACACCATATATTTT. The encoded protein is CASSRTGGVGNTIYF.

This rearrangement joins TRBV28 to TRBJ2-1; 8 bases align to TRBD2. The germline V gene encodes CDR1 MDHEN and CDR2 SYDVKM. The CDR3 has 17 amino acids. Trimming took 4 bases from V and 4 from J; bases not matched to a gene: 12. For the CDR3, the DNA is TGTGCCAGCAGTTCCAGAGAAGGCGGGGGGCCTTACAATGAGCAGTTCTTC. Protein sequence: CASSSREGGGPYNEQFF.

This clone was recorded a few times. This rearrangement joins TRBV18 to TRBJ2-3; D remains ambiguous. The V gene's germline CDR1 is KGHSH and CDR2 LQKENI. The CDR3 is 15 amino acids. Deletions cut 3 bases from V and 2 bases from J, with 12 bases between. CDR3 in amino acids: CASSPQMTVTDTQYF. The CDR3 DNA reads as TGTGCCAGCTCACCCCAAATGACTGTCACAGATACGCAGTATTTT. The full variable domain, its missing parts supplied by reference TRBV18 and TRBJ2-3, is NAGVMQNPRHLVRRRGQEARLRCSPMKGHSHVYWYRQLPEEGLKFMVYLQKENIIDESGMPKERFSAEFPKEGPSILRIQQVVRGDSAAYFCASSPQMTVTDTQYFGPGTRLTVL.

Notes on this clone: One end of the junction varies from germline; a read error may be responsible. The chain links TRBV4-1 to TRBJ1-2; unclear D gene. Germline V gene data show CDR1 as MGHRA and CDR2 as YSYEKL. CDR3 length equals 16 residues. The CDR3 loop is CASTQRTASISYGYTF. CDR3 bases: TGCGCCAGCACCCAACGGACCGCGTCCATATCCTATGGCTACACCTTC.

This rearrangement joins TRBV28 to TRBJ2-7; no clear D gene. CDR1 and CDR2 from the germline V gene are MDHEN and SYDVKM. There are 15 residues in the CDR3. Trimming stripped 6 bases from V and 0 bases from J, with 15 bases between. Here the CDR3 DNA reads TGTGCCAGCAGAACCCAAGGCCCTAGCTCCTACGAGCAGTACTTC. Translated, it gives CASRTQGPSSYEQYF.